The T cell receptor beta chain described here comes from a study of Ad26.COV2.S vaccination and SARS-CoV-2 variants. In the study overall: Ad26.COV2.S shots went into the muscle once or twice, 56 days apart. Study observations and caveats: People who got the vaccine had more spike-specific TCR breadth than people who got placebo.

Profiling relied on immunoSEQ multiplex PCR, and the TCRdb table lists in-frame clones only, not all of them. The table shows around 250,000 clones, with around nine tenths occurring only once. Details on this clone: The antigen is not known.

This CDR3 region has 15 residues. Unmatched junction bases numbered 4, after V lost 0 bases and J lost 5 bases. Per germline, CDR1 GTSNPN and CDR2 SVGIG (reference sequence). The treatment denotes: over 15 received Ad26.COV2.S at low or high dose, single or two shots; 5 received placebo; per-sample allocation not given. Samples analyzed were those drawn on day 63 after the first vaccine or placebo injection. This vaccine is an Ad26 vector that expresses the Wuhan-strain SARS-CoV-2 spike. The sequencing used peripheral blood, collected in a trial of Ad26.COV2.S vaccine versus placebo. The source is a person aged 18-65 years who received the Ad26.COV2.S COVID-19 vaccine or a placebo. This chain links TRBV30 with TRBJ2-2, with 9 bases that match TRBD1. This chain's CDR3 is CAWSVWTGETGELFF. CDR3 nucleotides: TGTGCCTGGAGTGTATGGACAGGGGAAACCGGGGAGCTGTTTTTT.